The clone carrying this TCR beta chain was seen only once. This entry comes from a study of prognosis after radiotherapy for stage I lung cancer. The CDR3 runs to 15 residues. Germline V gene data show CDR1 as SNHLY and CDR2 as FYNNEI. The V segment lost 4 bases and the J segment 5 bases; nucleotides outside the gene matches: 7. Two-round multiplex PCR on genomic DNA was the method by which TCR beta CDR3 was amplified. Each TRBV and TRBJ gene had its own primer in the first PCR round. TCRdb analysed the multiplex PCR reads with MiXCR anew, one entry per CDR3 protein. Counted here are about 13,000 distinct CDR3 sequences, approximately 40% occurring once; the ten biggest clones make up 40%.

The receptor comes from a donor over 45 with non-small cell lung cancer. The J gene is TRBJ2-2, the V gene TRBV2; 7 bases are shared with TRBD1. Source: PBMCs, taken before or after stereotactic body radiation therapy (not recorded which). This CDR3 reads CASSVGTVDTGELFF. CDR3 nucleotide sequence: TGTGCCAGCAGTGTTGGGACAGTAGATACCGGGGAGCTGTTTTTT.